This TCR beta chain came from a study of CD8 T cells in ankylosing spondylitis (TCRdb year 2017). With respect to the entire study: To find TCR variants linked to disease, the study profiled T cell receptor beta repertoires in ankylosing spondylitis patients and healthy donors. The whole study cohort included over a hundred healthy donors and some 27 ankylosing spondylitis patients. Peripheral blood was sampled, and synovial fluid was additionally collected from ankylosing spondylitis patients.

This clonotype was observed at least ten times. What this receptor recognizes is not known. Within one base of it there is no much larger clone, and no base qualities were kept. On the study overall, not on this receptor specifically: Some TCR beta motif variants had previously been reported in synovial fluid and blood of reactive arthritis patients, which suggested common disease-initiation mechanisms. The disease-linked clones were reported to be significantly enriched in matched synovial fluid samples from ankylosing spondylitis patients. The disease-linked clones showed a CD8+ phenotype and occurred at relatively low frequencies in peripheral blood. Blood from ankylosing spondylitis patients appeared to be characterized by a TCR beta motif composed of under 10 highly homologous amino acid variants.

Reads for this sample came from an Illumina HiSeq 2500. TCR beta libraries were prepared by quantitative 5'-RACE with molecular barcodes. As for the authors' bioinformatics: A new computational method, built on a probabilistic model of VDJ rearrangement, was used to identify disease-linked TCR variants. The public reads were quality trimmed at Q25 with fastp and then assembled into clones with MiXCR by TCRdb, keeping productive beta chains. All rows with the same CDR3 protein become a single entry with the most common DNA and genes. The V and J calls and clone size come from TCRdb's table, not from the authors' own analysis. The sample records around 250,000 distinct CDR3 sequences, around 11% of which are singletons. Together, the top ten hold 6% to 8.5% of the sample. The V and J ends are trimmed by 5 bases and 6 bases, leaving 13 bases between them. From its cysteine to its phenylalanine, the CDR3 spans 12 amino acids. The only DNA kept is the CDR3, 36 bases in frame from the first base. The germline V gene (reference sequence) yields DFQATT for CDR1 and SNEGSKA for CDR2.

This clonotype was obtained from a male donor with ankylosing spondylitis or in good health (not recorded which). Sequencing was performed on blood, either unsorted or a sorted T cell fraction (not recorded which). Recombination linked TRBV20-1 to TRBJ1-2; the D gene cannot be resolved reliably. The CDR3 is CSAGRVFHGYTF. The base sequence is TGCAGTGCTGGGAGAGTTTTCCATGGCTACACCTTC.